Sequencing of this T cell receptor (beta chain) was carried out in a study of shared T cell receptors in the human thymus. Libraries were prepared by immunoSEQ multiplex PCR; TCRdb keeps only in-frame clonotypes and omits some of them. The sample includes 650,000 to 950,000 clones, roughly 88% of them seen just once. Germline V gene sequence: CDR1 SGDLS, CDR2 YYNGEE. The J segment lost 8 bases and the V segment lost 0 bases, leaving 7 bases of the junction unmatched. The CDR3 has 15 residues. Another study also made use of these data, one on human thymus T cells. That report notes: Finnish infants who were healthy and having corrective surgery for congenital heart defects made up the donors. Corrective heart surgery yielded the resections from which the thymus tissue came. Gene usage (both V and J) appeared biased in thymic and blood repertoires. Thymic repertoires from unrelated individuals overlapped highly, related research reported.

The chain uses TRBV9 and TRBJ2-3, with 9 bases fitting TRBD2. Sequenced material: thymocytes. The receptor comes from a girl less than two years old with a congenital heart defect. In nucleotides, the CDR3 is TGTGCCAGCAGCGTAGATGGGACTAGCCGAGGTACGCAGTATTTT. This encodes CASSVDGTSRGTQYF.